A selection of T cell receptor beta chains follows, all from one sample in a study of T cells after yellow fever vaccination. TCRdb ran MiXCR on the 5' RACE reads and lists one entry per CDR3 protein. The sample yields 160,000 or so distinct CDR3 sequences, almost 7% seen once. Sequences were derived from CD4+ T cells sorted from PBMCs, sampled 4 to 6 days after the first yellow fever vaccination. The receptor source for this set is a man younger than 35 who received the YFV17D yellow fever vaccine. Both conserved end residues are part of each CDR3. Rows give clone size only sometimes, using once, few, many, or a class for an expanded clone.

CASSFWITGELFF | TRBJ2-2 | many | TRBV5-5
CASSQDSTGPRGEKLFF | TRBJ1-4 | few | TRBV4-2
CASSVLAVPGDTQYF | TRBJ2-3 | few | TRBV7-3
CASTGTRSYNEQFF | TRBJ2-1 | - | TRBV12-3/TRBV12-4
CASSPGGGGTQETQYF | TRBJ2-5 | few | TRBV5-4
CASSLVAGGIYNEQFF | TRBJ2-1 | many | TRBV5-4
CASSPGQGLNTEAFF | TRBJ1-1 | many | TRBV7-9
CATAPGGTNTGELFF | TRBJ2-2 | few | TRBV7-3
CASSRDRSESKLFF | TRBJ1-4 | - | TRBV5-1
CASSLEGFATEQFF | TRBJ2-1 | many | TRBV7-7
CASSSLGAREYGYTF | TRBJ1-2 | many | TRBV27
CASSSAKSGIQYF | TRBJ2-4 | many | TRBV7-2
CASTRAGRGGEQFF | TRBJ2-1 | few | TRBV25-1
CASSLTSGGSELFF | TRBJ1-4 | many | TRBV7-3